These T cell receptor beta chains were read from a single sample in a study of blood T cells in healthy people across ages. TCRdb passed the 5' RACE reads through MiXCR, listing each CDR3 protein once. The table shows around 1.7 million distinct CDR3 sequences, with roughly 27% occurring only once. Sequencing was performed on blood. The receptors derive from a woman aged 25 to 39 in good health. Both conserved end residues are part of each CDR3. Fields, in order: V gene, CDR3 length, clone size, D gene, J gene, CDR3 DNA, CDR3 protein. D genes are given only for firm matches. Expanded clones get a size class; other rows say once, few or many, or leave the size out.

V gene: TRBV20-1; CDR3 length: 13; clone size: few; D gene: .; J gene: TRBJ2-7; CDR3 DNA: TGCAGTGCCCCACTTCTGGGAACCTACGAGCAGTACTTC; CDR3 protein: CSAPLLGTYEQYF
V gene: TRBV7-2; CDR3 length: 14; clone size: .; D gene: .; J gene: TRBJ2-7; CDR3 DNA: TGTGCCAGCAGCGCATTGGGGACACGGAATGAGCAGTACTTC; CDR3 protein: CASSALGTRNEQYF
V gene: TRBV5-1; CDR3 length: 17; clone size: few; D gene: .; J gene: TRBJ2-7; CDR3 DNA: TGCGCCAGCAGCCCCGGGCCCGCCGTCCCCATTAAGTACGAGCAGTACTTC; CDR3 protein: CASSPGPAVPIKYEQYF
V gene: TRBV29-1; CDR3 length: 11; clone size: .; D gene: TRBD1; J gene: TRBJ2-5; CDR3 DNA: TGCGCGACAGGGGGTTGGGAGACCCAGTACTTC; CDR3 protein: CATGGWETQYF
V gene: TRBV5-1; CDR3 length: 17; clone size: .; D gene: .; J gene: TRBJ2-1; CDR3 DNA: TGCGCCAGCAGCTCACTCCAGAGAGGGCCGGGATACAATGAGCAGTTCTTC; CDR3 protein: CASSSLQRGPGYNEQFF
V gene: TRBV6-5; CDR3 length: 15; clone size: .; D gene: TRBD1; J gene: TRBJ2-7; CDR3 DNA: TGTGCCAGCAGTGAACCCGGGACAGGGGATGACGAGCAGTACTTC; CDR3 protein: CASSEPGTGDDEQYF
V gene: TRBV19; CDR3 length: 13; clone size: few; D gene: .; J gene: TRBJ2-7; CDR3 DNA: TGTGCCAGTAGTATAGCCCAGGATCGCGAGCAGTACTTC; CDR3 protein: CASSIAQDREQYF
V gene: TRBV20-1; CDR3 length: 11; clone size: few; D gene: TRBD1; J gene: TRBJ1-2; CDR3 DNA: TGCAGTGCCACAGGGGTGGGGGGCTACACCTTC; CDR3 protein: CSATGVGGYTF
V gene: TRBV5-5; CDR3 length: 15; clone size: few; D gene: .; J gene: TRBJ2-7; CDR3 DNA: TGTGCCAGCAGCTTGGTAGTAAACGGGCCCTACGAGCAGTACTTC; CDR3 protein: CASSLVVNGPYEQYF
V gene: TRBV12-3/TRBV12-4; CDR3 length: 15; clone size: .; D gene: .; J gene: TRBJ2-3; CDR3 DNA: TGTGCCAGCAGTTCCAGCCGGTATTTCACAGATACGCAGTATTTT; CDR3 protein: CASSSSRYFTDTQYF
V gene: TRBV15; CDR3 length: 13; clone size: .; D gene: .; J gene: TRBJ1-1; CDR3 DNA: TGTGCCACCAGCAGAGTTTTGAACACTGAAGCTTTCTTT; CDR3 protein: CATSRVLNTEAFF
V gene: TRBV5-1; CDR3 length: 16; clone size: .; D gene: .; J gene: TRBJ2-7; CDR3 DNA: TGCGCCAGCAGCTACGATAATAGGGACTTATCCTACGAGCAGTACTTC; CDR3 protein: CASSYDNRDLSYEQYF
V gene: TRBV12-3/TRBV12-4; CDR3 length: 13; clone size: few; D gene: TRBD1; J gene: TRBJ1-1; CDR3 DNA: TGTGCCAGCAGGGGACAGGGCGACACTGAAGCTTTCTTT; CDR3 protein: CASRGQGDTEAFF
V gene: TRBV7-6; CDR3 length: 16; clone size: .; D gene: TRBD2; J gene: TRBJ2-1; CDR3 DNA: TGTGCCAGCAGCCCAACATTCACACGGGGGGGCACTGAGCAGTTCTTC; CDR3 protein: CASSPTFTRGGTEQFF
V gene: TRBV20-1; CDR3 length: 13; clone size: .; D gene: .; J gene: TRBJ2-1; CDR3 DNA: TGCAGTGCGCGGGTCCATACCTACAATGAGCAGTTCTTC; CDR3 protein: CSARVHTYNEQFF
V gene: TRBV12-3/TRBV12-4; CDR3 length: 14; clone size: many; D gene: .; J gene: TRBJ1-2; CDR3 DNA: TGTGCCAGCAGAACCGACAGCGCGCCTCGTGGCTACACCTTC; CDR3 protein: CASRTDSAPRGYTF
V gene: TRBV20-1; CDR3 length: 14; clone size: few; D gene: TRBD1; J gene: TRBJ2-1; CDR3 DNA: TGCAGTGCTGAATCCGGGACAGGTGGCAGGGAGCAGTTCTTC; CDR3 protein: CSAESGTGGREQFF
V gene: TRBV5-1; CDR3 length: 14; clone size: few; D gene: .; J gene: TRBJ2-7; CDR3 DNA: TGCGCCAGCTCCCAGGGCCCTGGGTCCTACGAGCAGTACTTC; CDR3 protein: CASSQGPGSYEQYF
V gene: TRBV20-1; CDR3 length: 14; clone size: few; D gene: .; J gene: TRBJ2-3; CDR3 DNA: TGCAGTGCTAGGGCGGGACTTTTATCAGATACGCAGTATTTT; CDR3 protein: CSARAGLLSDTQYF
V gene: TRBV6-2/TRBV6-3; CDR3 length: 15; clone size: many; D gene: TRBD2; J gene: TRBJ2-7; CDR3 DNA: TGTGCCAGCAGTTACGGCCCGGGAGGGCCCTACGAGCAGTACTTC; CDR3 protein: CASSYGPGGPYEQYF
V gene: TRBV2; CDR3 length: 13; clone size: many; D gene: .; J gene: TRBJ2-3; CDR3 DNA: TGTGCCAGCAGTGGGTACAGCACAGATACGCAGTATTTT; CDR3 protein: CASSGYSTDTQYF
V gene: TRBV28; CDR3 length: 17; clone size: few; D gene: TRBD2; J gene: TRBJ2-5; CDR3 DNA: TGTACCAGCAGTTTAACGAAGACTAGCGGGGGGCGAGAGACCCAGTACTTC; CDR3 protein: CTSSLTKTSGGRETQYF
V gene: TRBV5-5; CDR3 length: 13; clone size: .; D gene: .; J gene: TRBJ1-2; CDR3 DNA: TGTGCCAGCAGCCCGATGGGCGAAGATGGCTACACCTTC; CDR3 protein: CASSPMGEDGYTF
V gene: TRBV7-2; CDR3 length: 16; clone size: .; D gene: TRBD2; J gene: TRBJ2-4; CDR3 DNA: TGTGCCAGCAGCTTAGCTCGGGCTAGCGGACAAACCCCCCAGTACTTC; CDR3 protein: CASSLARASGQTPQYF
V gene: TRBV29-1; CDR3 length: 12; clone size: many; D gene: .; J gene: TRBJ2-3; CDR3 DNA: TGCAGCGTGGGAATACTCACAGATACGCAGTATTTT; CDR3 protein: CSVGILTDTQYF
V gene: TRBV20-1; CDR3 length: 14; clone size: .; D gene: TRBD2; J gene: TRBJ2-3; CDR3 DNA: TGCAGTGCTCCTAGCGGGGGGATCACAGATACGCAGTATTTT; CDR3 protein: CSAPSGGITDTQYF
V gene: TRBV5-1; CDR3 length: 13; clone size: few; D gene: .; J gene: TRBJ1-5; CDR3 DNA: TGCGCCAGCAGCTACGGCCCGAATGGGCCCCAGCATTTT; CDR3 protein: CASSYGPNGPQHF
V gene: TRBV6-1; CDR3 length: 15; clone size: .; D gene: .; J gene: TRBJ2-1; CDR3 DNA: TGTGCCAGCAGTTCGGGTGAACTCTCTCGCAATGAGCAGTTCTTC; CDR3 protein: CASSSGELSRNEQFF
V gene: TRBV5-1; CDR3 length: 14; clone size: few; D gene: .; J gene: TRBJ2-1; CDR3 DNA: TGCGTCAGCAGCTTGGGGCAGTCTTACAATGAGCAGTTCTTC; CDR3 protein: CVSSLGQSYNEQFF
V gene: TRBV3-1; CDR3 length: 14; clone size: few; D gene: .; J gene: TRBJ1-1; CDR3 DNA: TGTGCCAGCAGCCAAGAGATTTTTAGCACTGAAGCTTTCTTT; CDR3 protein: CASSQEIFSTEAFF
V gene: TRBV20-1; CDR3 length: 15; clone size: .; D gene: .; J gene: TRBJ2-3; CDR3 DNA: TGCAGTGCTAGTGGTACGGACCATCACACAGATACGCAGTATTTT; CDR3 protein: CSASGTDHHTDTQYF
V gene: TRBV4-3; CDR3 length: 16; clone size: .; D gene: TRBD1; J gene: TRBJ1-2; CDR3 DNA: TGCGCCAGCAGCCCAAAAGCTCGACAGGGGGGCTATGGCTACACCTTC; CDR3 protein: CASSPKARQGGYGYTF